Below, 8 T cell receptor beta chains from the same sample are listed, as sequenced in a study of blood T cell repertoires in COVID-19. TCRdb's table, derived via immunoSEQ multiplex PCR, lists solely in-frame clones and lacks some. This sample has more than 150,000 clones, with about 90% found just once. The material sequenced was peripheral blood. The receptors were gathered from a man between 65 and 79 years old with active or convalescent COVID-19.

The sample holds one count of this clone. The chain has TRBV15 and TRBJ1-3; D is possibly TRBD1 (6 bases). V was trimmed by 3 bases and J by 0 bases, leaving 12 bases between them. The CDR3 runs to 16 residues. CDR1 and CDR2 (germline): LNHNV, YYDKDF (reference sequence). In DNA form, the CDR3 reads TGTGCCACCAGCAGGCAGGGACAAATCTCTGGAAACACCATATATTTT. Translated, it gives CATSRQGQISGNTIYF.

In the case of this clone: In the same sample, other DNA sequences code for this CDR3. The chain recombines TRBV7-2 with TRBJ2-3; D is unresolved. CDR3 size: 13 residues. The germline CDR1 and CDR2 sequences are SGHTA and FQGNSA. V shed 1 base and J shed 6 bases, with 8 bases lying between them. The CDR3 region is CASSLGLRDTQYF. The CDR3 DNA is TGTGCCAGCAGCTTAGGTCTCCGGGATACGCAGTATTTT.

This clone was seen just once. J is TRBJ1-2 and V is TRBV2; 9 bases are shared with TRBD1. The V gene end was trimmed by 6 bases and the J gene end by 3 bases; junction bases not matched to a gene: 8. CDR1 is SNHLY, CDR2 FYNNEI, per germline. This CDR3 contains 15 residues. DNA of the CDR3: TGTGCCAGCAGAGCTACAGGGGGCGCTCACTATGGCTACACCTTC. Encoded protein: CASRATGGAHYGYTF.

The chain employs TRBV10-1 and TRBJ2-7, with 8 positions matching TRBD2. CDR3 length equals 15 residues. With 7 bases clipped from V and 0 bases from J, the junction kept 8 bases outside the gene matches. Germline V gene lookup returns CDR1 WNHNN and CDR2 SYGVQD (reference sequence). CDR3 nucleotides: TGCGCCAGCATTAGTTCTAGCGGGTGCTCCTACGAGCAGTACTTC. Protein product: CASISSSGCSYEQYF.

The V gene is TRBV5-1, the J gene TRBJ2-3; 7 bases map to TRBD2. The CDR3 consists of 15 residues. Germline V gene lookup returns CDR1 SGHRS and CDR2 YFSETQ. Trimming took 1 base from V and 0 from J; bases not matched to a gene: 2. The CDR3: CASSLRAGSTDTQYF. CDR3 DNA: TGCGCCAGCAGCTTGAGAGCGGGAAGCACAGATACGCAGTATTTT.

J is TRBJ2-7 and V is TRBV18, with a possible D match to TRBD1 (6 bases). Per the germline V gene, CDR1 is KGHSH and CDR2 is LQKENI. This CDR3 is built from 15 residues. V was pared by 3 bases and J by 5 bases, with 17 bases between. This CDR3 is CASSPESGHLNEQYF. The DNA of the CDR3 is TGTGCCAGCTCACCCGAATCGGGACACCTCAACGAGCAGTACTTC.

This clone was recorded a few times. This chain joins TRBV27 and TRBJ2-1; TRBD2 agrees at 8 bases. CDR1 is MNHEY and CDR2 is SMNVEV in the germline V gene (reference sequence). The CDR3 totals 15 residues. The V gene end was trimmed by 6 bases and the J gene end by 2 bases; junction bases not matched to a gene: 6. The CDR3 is CASRTLSGAYNEQFF. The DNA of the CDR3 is TGTGCCAGCAGGACCCTTAGCGGGGCCTACAATGAGCAGTTCTTC.

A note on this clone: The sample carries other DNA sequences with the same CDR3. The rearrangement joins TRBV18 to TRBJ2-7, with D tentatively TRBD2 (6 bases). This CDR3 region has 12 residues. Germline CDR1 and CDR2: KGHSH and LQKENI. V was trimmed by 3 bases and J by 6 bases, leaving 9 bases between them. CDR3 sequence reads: CASSPRGSEQYF. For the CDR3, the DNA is TGTGCCAGCTCACCGCGGGGTTCCGAGCAGTACTTC. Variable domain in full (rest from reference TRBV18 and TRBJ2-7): NAGVMQNPRHLVRRRGQEARLRCSPMKGHSHVYWYRQLPEEGLKFMVYLQKENIIDESGMPKERFSAEFPKEGPSILRIQQVVRGDSAAYFCASSPRGSEQYFGPGTRLTVT.